This entry features one T cell receptor (beta chain) sequence. Authors' analysis steps: Amplified reference gene primers provided the basis for estimating nucleated cell counts. Produced via immunoSEQ multiplex PCR; TCRdb's table is partial and in-frame only. The V and J calls and the clone size are those of that table, but D and trimming were determined from the DNA. Of some 100,000 clones in the sample, about 90% were seen once. The data stem from a study of blood T cell repertoires in COVID-19. Turning to the study itself: Samples of COVID-19 (acute and convalescent) were obtained from the United States, Italy and Spain. The analysed material was cDNA or gDNA that came from T cells, B-cell-depleted T cells, or PBMCs.

CDR3 length: 16 residues. V lost 3 bases and J lost 5; bases outside the gene matches: 13. Germline loops: CDR1 MGHRA, CDR2 YSYEKL. This receptor was obtained from a human donor in a cohort sampled during active COVID-19. The sequenced material came from peripheral blood. V gene TRBV4-1 combines with J gene TRBJ2-7, with 7 bases that match TRBD2. CDR3 in amino acids: CASSHLSTSASHEQYF. In nucleotides, the CDR3 is TGCGCCAGCAGCCATCTTTCAACTAGCGCCAGTCACGAGCAGTACTTC.